This T cell receptor beta chain derives from a study of blood T cells in healthy people across ages. A note on this clonotype: A much larger clonotype is one base distant, so this may be a read error.

Next came a second PCR, run for roughly 6 to 11 cycles, which used a sample-barcoded 5' primer along with a J-beta primer mix. One entry per CDR3 protein, called by TCRdb with MiXCR from the 5' RACE reads. Here the sample spans more than 500,000 distinct CDR3 sequences, 27% being singletons. Specimen: blood. This receptor was identified in a woman aged 70-85 years in good health.

For the CDR3, the DNA is TGTGCCAGCAGACCAGTGACGGAGACCTACGAGCAGTACTTC. Its protein is CASRPVTETYEQYF. The gene calls are TRBV27 and TRBJ2-7; D is unclear. The CDR3 covers 14 residues. V was pared by 6 bases and J by 2 bases, with 14 bases between. Looked up from germline, CDR1 is MNHEY and CDR2 is SMNVEV (reference sequence).